These 19 T cell receptor beta chains came from one sample sequenced in a study of blood T cell repertoires in COVID-19. The protocol was immunoSEQ multiplex PCR, while the TCRdb copy is restricted to in-frame clones and leaves out a portion. The table has 95,000 to 100,000 clones, around four fifths seen once. The sample comprised peripheral blood. The receptors were sampled from a man aged 65 to 79 with acute or convalescent COVID-19.

The chain is built from TRBV24-1 and TRBJ1-2; 11 bases agree with TRBD1. Looked up from germline, CDR1 is KGHDR and CDR2 is SFDVKD. Losses at the gene ends were 7 bases for V and 11 bases for J; bases not matched to a gene: 14. The CDR3 runs 15 residues. The CDR3 sequence is CATSSPGQGASVYTF. CDR3 coding DNA: TGTGCCACCAGCTCACCCGGACAGGGGGCGTCCGTATACACCTTC.

V and J are TRBV7-9 and TRBJ1-2; perhaps TRBD1 as D (6 bases). The CDR3 covers 14 residues. V shed 2 bases and J shed 4 bases, with 11 bases lying between them. CDR1 is SEHNR and CDR2 is FQNEAQ in the germline V gene (reference sequence). The CDR3: CASSLSGGGYGYTF. The DNA of the CDR3 is TGTGCCAGCAGCTTATCGGGGGGCGGCTATGGCTACACCTTC.

The chain has TRBV7-9 and TRBJ2-3; D is possibly TRBD2 (6 bases). V was pared by 2 bases and J by 4 bases, with 13 bases between. CDR3 length equals 15 residues. CDR1 and CDR2 from the germline V gene are SEHNR and FQNEAQ (reference sequence). CDR3 amino acids: CASSLLAPGADTQYF. CDR3 nucleotide sequence: TGTGCCAGCAGCTTATTGGCTCCGGGGGCAGATACGCAGTATTTT.

The chain joins TRBV7-2 to TRBJ1-6, with TRBD1 matching over 9 bases. Germline trimming cut 1 base from V and 9 bases from J; bases unmatched to any gene: 4. The CDR3 is made up of 15 amino acids. Germline lookup yields CDR1 SGHTA and CDR2 FQGNSA. CDR3 in DNA: TGTGCCAGCAGCTTAGAAGGGACAGGGATTTCACCCCTCCACTTT. Protein: CASSLEGTGISPLHF.

This chain joins TRBV5-1 and TRBJ1-2; no definite D call. Trimming pared 4 bases from V and 1 base from J, leaving 14 bases between. Germline CDR1 SGHRS, CDR2 YFSETQ. The CDR3 runs 15 residues. In nucleotides, the CDR3 is TGCGCCAGCAGCCTCCCAGGAGGAATTAACTATGGCTACACCTTC. Translation gives CASSLPGGINYGYTF.

The V and J genes are TRBV7-9 and TRBJ2-7, with 7 bases aligning to TRBD2. The CDR3 is 13 residues long. The germline gives CDR1 SEHNR, CDR2 FQNEAQ (reference sequence). The trim removed 5 bases at V and 5 bases at J, leaving 6 bases unmatched. This chain's CDR3 is CASSRGGSNEQYF. The DNA of the CDR3 is TGTGCCAGCAGCAGGGGCGGGAGTAACGAGCAGTACTTC.

The chain is built from TRBV5-5 and TRBJ2-2; 7 nucleotides align to TRBD2. Unmatched junction bases numbered 8, after V lost 2 bases and J lost 7 bases. This CDR3 is 15 amino acids long. Looked up from germline, CDR1 is SGHKS and CDR2 is YYEKEE (reference sequence). The CDR3 DNA is TGTGCCAGCAGCTTTGGTGGGAGGGCCCTCGGGGAGCTGTTTTTT. It codes for CASSFGGRALGELFF.

This chain uses TRBV5-6 with TRBJ2-1; a possible D gene is TRBD2 (6 bases). CDR1 and CDR2 (germline): SGHDT, YYEEEE. There are 11 residues in the CDR3. With 3 bases removed from V and 14 bases from J, the gap between germline ends came to 12 bases. The CDR3 region is CASSWRDTEFF. The DNA for the CDR3 is TGTGCCAGCAGCTGGAGGGATACGGAGTTCTTC.

The genes are TRBV6-6 and TRBJ2-3; D possibly corresponds to TRBD1 (5 bases). The CDR3 consists of 14 residues. Per germline, CDR1 MNHNY and CDR2 SVGAGI (reference sequence). V was cut by 2 bases and J by 0 bases, with 6 bases left in between. The CDR3 protein is CASSYGASTDTQYF. CDR3 sequence (DNA): TGTGCCAGCAGTTACGGGGCGAGCACAGATACGCAGTATTTT.

The chain employs TRBV5-5 and TRBJ2-3; 15 nucleotides agree with TRBD2. This CDR3 is built from 17 residues. Germline values: CDR1 SGHKS, CDR2 YYEKEE (reference sequence). J was trimmed by 5 bases and V by 3 bases; bases with no gene match: 7. The CDR3 spells CASSYWTSGRAVDTQYF. CDR3 in DNA: TGTGCCAGCAGCTACTGGACTAGCGGGAGGGCCGTAGATACGCAGTATTTT.

This clone showed up many times. The CDR3 spells CASIGTGSLKAKNIQYF. The CDR3 coding sequence is TGTGCCAGCATCGGGACAGGGAGCCTAAAAGCCAAAAACATTCAGTACTTC. V gene TRBV5-8 combines with J gene TRBJ2-4; 9 nucleotides line up with TRBD1. V trimming: 6 bases; J trimming: 0 bases; junction bases outside the gene matches: 10. CDR1 SGHTS and CDR2 YDEGEE come from the germline V gene. The length of the CDR3 is 17 residues.

The chain employs TRBV5-6 and TRBJ1-2, with 8 bases that match TRBD1. The V gene's germline CDR1 is SGHDT and CDR2 YYEEEE. This CDR3 comprises 15 residues. CDR3 bases: TGTGCTTATCGTAAGACAGGGGCTACTAACTATGGCTACACCTTC. As protein: CAYRKTGATNYGYTF.

The chain is built from TRBV25-1 and TRBJ2-5; 7 bases align to TRBD2. Germline V gene data show CDR1 as MGHDK and CDR2 as SYGVNS. The CDR3 is made up of 13 amino acids. J lost 4 bases, V lost 6 bases, and 5 bases had no gene match. In nucleotides, the CDR3 is TGTGCCAGCAGCAGGATAGCGGGAGAGACCCAGTACTTC. Protein: CASSRIAGETQYF.

The V and J genes are TRBV6-5 and TRBJ1-2; no clear D gene. The CDR3 sequence is 13 residues long. The V and J ends lost 7 bases and 7 bases respectively, with 16 bases between them. Germline CDR1 and CDR2: MNHEY and SVGAGI. CDR3 in amino acids: CASTPHGSFGYTF. CDR3 coding DNA: TGTGCCAGCACCCCCCATGGCTCGTTTGGCTACACCTTC.

V gene TRBV5-1 combines with J gene TRBJ2-1, with D possibly matching TRBD1 (6 bases). Per the germline V gene, CDR1 is SGHRS and CDR2 is YFSETQ. There are 14 residues in the CDR3. Trimming took off 0 bases at V and 8 bases at J, with 12 bases between the two ends. The DNA for the CDR3 is TGCGCCAGCAGCTTGGCCATACAGGGCTATGAGCAGTTCTTC. As protein: CASSLAIQGYEQFF. Combining the CDR3 with reference TRBV5-1 and TRBJ2-1 gives the whole variable domain KAGVTQTPRYLIKTRGQQVTLSCSPISGHRSVSWYQQTPGQGLQFLFEYFSETQRNKGNFPGRFSGRQFSNSRSEMNVSTLELGDSALYLCASSLAIQGYEQFFGPGTRLTVL.

The rearrangement uses TRBV21-1 and TRBJ2-7; the table's D gene call, TRBD1, was not cross checked with the DNA. TRBV21-1 is listed as a pseudogene. This CDR3 comprises 16 residues. The CDR3 sequence: CASAPITGQGAVEQYF. The CDR3 DNA reads TGTGCCTCAGCCCCCATTACGGGACAGGGGGCGGTTGAGCAGTACTTC.

DNA of the CDR3: TGTGCCAGCAGCACCAGCCGGACAGGGAGGGAATCACCCCTCCACTTT. Protein product: CASSTSRTGRESPLHF. The J gene is TRBJ1-6, the V gene TRBV5-5; 8 bases are a match to TRBD1. This CDR3 is built from 16 residues. J gave up 10 bases and V 4 bases, and 13 bases lay outside the gene matches. Looked up from germline, CDR1 is SGHKS and CDR2 is YYEKEE (reference sequence).

The chain couples TRBV9 to TRBJ2-6; possible D gene TRBD1, 6 bases. V shed 0 bases and J shed 2 bases, with 6 bases lying between them. Germline V gives CDR1 SGDLS, CDR2 YYNGEE. The CDR3 contains 15 residues. CDR3 sequence: CASSVDRAGANVLTF. In DNA form, the CDR3 reads TGTGCCAGCAGCGTAGACAGGGCTGGGGCCAACGTCCTGACTTTC. Full variable domain (outside the CDR3, taken from reference TRBV9 and TRBJ2-6): DSGVTQTPKHLITATGQRVTLRCSPRSGDLSVYWYQQSLDQGLQFLIQYYNGEERAKGNILERFSAQQFPDLHSELNLSSLELGDSALYFCASSVDRAGANVLTFGAGSRLTVL.

V gene TRBV9 combines with J gene TRBJ1-3; D call uncertain. V lost 0 bases, J lost 3 bases, and 7 bases lay in between. The CDR3 has 14 amino acids. CDR1 is SGDLS, CDR2 YYNGEE, per germline. The CDR3 region is CASSVGGDGNTIYF. In nucleotides, the CDR3 is TGTGCCAGCAGCGTAGGCGGGGATGGAAACACCATATATTTT.